This T cell receptor beta chain was captured by sequencing in a study of cytomegalovirus exposure and HLA in healthy donors. Study-wide results and limits: The authors listed some 150 TCR beta chains as cytomegalovirus-associated. After further analysis at a later stage, under 20,000 TCR beta sequences were associated with HLA alleles at 0.05 false discovery rate. Later analysis demonstrated an association between a missense DCLRE1C variant and TCR beta V- and J-gene trimming.

In the case of this clone: Antigen specificity is unknown.

The PCR made use of 60 Vbeta and 13 Jbeta primers. TCRdb's copy holds only in-frame clones and misses some; the assay was immunoSEQ multiplex PCR. Seen in this sample are tens of thousands of clones; the ten most common clones hold over 2%. The J segment lost 4 bases and the V segment lost 3 bases, leaving 6 bases of the junction unmatched. The CDR3 loop spans 16 amino acids. In germline, CDR1 is LNHDA, CDR2 SQIVND (reference sequence). The TCR sequence derives from a female donor in good health and CMV-seronegative. The chain employs TRBV19 and TRBJ1-5; 10 bases align to TRBD1. Specimen: PBMCs. CDR3 amino acids: CASSMVADRGNQPQHF. In DNA, the CDR3 is TGTGCCAGTAGTATGGTGGCGGACAGGGGGAATCAGCCCCAGCATTTT.